Listed below are T cell receptor beta chains from one sample, sequenced in a study of blood T cell repertoires in COVID-19. Clones were read by immunoSEQ multiplex PCR, and TCRdb kept only the in-frame ones, dropping some. The sample has about 490,000 clones; approximately 85% are singletons. Sequencing was done on a sample of peripheral blood. The receptors shown here come from a human donor in a cohort sampled during active COVID-19. CDR3s include the opening cysteine and the closing phenylalanine or tryptophan. D genes are given only for firm matches. For some rows the clone size is stated as once, few or many, or as a class when expanded; others skip it.

TRBJ2-7 TRBD2 TRBV7-9 NA TGTGCCAGCAGCCCCCCGGGCGGGGCTAGCGGGAACGAGCAGTACTTC CASSPPGGASGNEQYF
TRBJ2-1 NA TRBV30 NA TGTGCCTGGAGCCCAACGGGGGTAAGCGGGACACACAATGAGCAGTTCTTC CAWSPTGVSGTHNEQFF
TRBJ2-1 TRBD2 TRBV19 NA TGTGCCAGTAGGCGGGAGGGATCCTACAATGAGCAGTTCTTC CASRREGSYNEQFF
TRBJ1-1 NA TRBV6-1 few TGTGCCAGCAGTGAGCCGGGACTCCAGAACACTGAAGCTTTCTTT CASSEPGLQNTEAFF
TRBJ2-7 TRBD1 TRBV5-1 once TGCGCCAGCAGGCAAGAAACGGGACAGGGCTACGAGCAGTACTTC CASRQETGQGYEQYF
TRBJ1-1 NA TRBV29-1 NA TGCAGCGTTGGGGCCAGGGTCCGGCCTTACACTGAAGCTTTCTTT CSVGARVRPYTEAFF
TRBJ2-5 TRBD2 TRBV5-1 NA TGCGCCAGCCAGCTGGGACTAGCGGGATACAGAGAGACCCAGTACTTC CASQLGLAGYRETQYF
TRBJ2-1 NA TRBV11-2 NA TGTGCCAGCAGCCCCTGGGAGCATAGGGCCAACAATGAGCAGTTCTTC CASSPWEHRANNEQFF
TRBJ2-1 NA TRBV6-6 NA TGTGCCAGCTCCAAGCAGGGAAACAATGAGCAGTTCTTC CASSKQGNNEQFF
TRBJ1-2 NA TRBV20-1 NA TGCAGTGCTAGTCTCGGGTTCGGCTATGGCTACACCTTC CSASLGFGYGYTF
TRBJ2-3 NA TRBV28 NA TGTGCCAGTCGTGGGGGGTTGAGCACAGATACGCAGTATTTT CASRGGLSTDTQYF
TRBJ2-7 NA TRBV27 NA TGTGCCAGCAGTTTATCGCAAGGGGGTGAGGGTTACGAGCAGTACTTC CASSLSQGGEGYEQYF
TRBJ2-1 TRBD1 TRBV7-2 NA TGTGCCACGGGGACAGGGCCCCATGAGCAGTTCTTC CATGTGPHEQFF